Listed below are T cell receptor beta chains from one sample, sequenced in a study of blood T cell repertoires in COVID-19. Clones were read by immunoSEQ multiplex PCR, and TCRdb kept only the in-frame ones, dropping some. The repertoire holds 30,000 to 35,000 clones, with 82% as singletons. Sequencing was done on a sample of peripheral blood. The receptors were sampled from a man older than 75 with active or convalescent COVID-19. The CDR3 runs from the conserved cysteine through the conserved F or W. The order of the fields is V gene, D gene, J gene, clone size, CDR3 protein, CDR3 DNA. D genes are given only for firm matches. Only some rows state a clone size, as once, few, many or a class for expanded clones.

TRBV2,.,TRBJ2-3,.,CASRDRRGGSTDTQYF,TGTGCCAGCAGGGATAGGAGGGGAGGCAGCACAGATACGCAGTATTTT
TRBV5-1,TRBD2,TRBJ2-1,few,CASSLYAGVKDEQFF,TGCGCCAGCAGCTTGTACGCGGGAGTTAAGGATGAGCAGTTCTTC
TRBV27,.,TRBJ1-6,.,CASSFLENSPLHF,TGTGCCAGCAGTTTCTTAGAAAATTCACCCCTCCACTTT
TRBV6-5,TRBD1,TRBJ1-2,.,CASSPGTGGVGYTF,TGTGCCAGCAGCCCCGGGACAGGGGGTGTTGGCTACACCTTC
TRBV6-5,TRBD1,TRBJ2-2,.,CASSYSTGSGGELFF,TGTGCCAGCAGTTACTCGACAGGGTCTGGCGGGGAGCTGTTTTTT
TRBV15,TRBD2,TRBJ2-7,.,CATSSSAGDTYEQYF,TGTGCCACCAGCAGCTCAGCGGGGGACACCTACGAGCAGTACTTC
TRBV20-1,.,TRBJ2-3,.,CSAQTRDTQYF,TGCAGTGCTCAAACTCGAGATACGCAGTATTTT
TRBV19,TRBD2,TRBJ2-7,many,CASSTGTSGNWYEQYF,TGTGCCAGTAGCACCGGGACTAGCGGGAACTGGTACGAGCAGTACTTC
TRBV3-1/TRBV3-2,.,TRBJ1-3,.,CASSQDRVRGNTIYF,TGTGCCAGCAGCCAAGACAGGGTGAGGGGAAACACCATATATTTT
TRBV29-1,.,TRBJ1-4,once,CSAATVATNEKLFF,TGCAGCGCCGCGACTGTTGCAACTAATGAAAAACTGTTTTTT
TRBV7-9,TRBD1,TRBJ1-2,.,CASSAGGGQGSSYTF,TGTGCCAGCAGCGCTGGGGGGGGACAGGGCTCGAGCTACACCTTC
TRBV7-2,.,TRBJ2-7,.,CASSQDWYEQYF,TGTGCCAGCAGCCAGGACTGGTACGAGCAGTACTTC
TRBV19,TRBD1,TRBJ2-3,.,CASTPGQGAGTDTQYF,TGTGCCAGTACTCCAGGACAGGGGGCTGGGACAGATACGCAGTATTTT